This paragraph covers one TCR beta chain sequence. Its antigen target is currently unknown. This may be a read error, as it is one base from a much larger clone. Receptor libraries were prepared by PCR. The sequencing machine was an Illumina HiSeq 2500. Unique molecular identifiers were incorporated into TCR beta cDNA libraries to reduce PCR and sequencing biases. Roughly 0.5 million cDNA molecules were obtained per 1 to 10 million input T cells, so each molecule approximated one T cell. Patient libraries were prepared and sequenced with the same protocol used for the earlier healthy control dataset. Within a given batch, samples were prepared together, multiplexed and sequenced on the same HiSeq lane. The source study handled its data this way. Raw barcoded reads were processed with MIGEC, and single-read molecular identifier groups were discarded before consensus assembly and CDR3 extraction. VDJtools was used for post-analysis of the clonotype tables, with diversity normalized by down-sampling every dataset to the smallest sample size. Repertoire overlap clustering matched CDR3 amino acid but not nucleotide sequences to correct batch-related cross-sample contamination. Using fastp trimming at Q25 and MiXCR clonotype assembly, TCRdb reanalyzed the public sequencing data and kept in-frame beta chains. Merged by CDR3 protein, the rows form single entries marked with the most common genes and DNA. TCRdb's processing, not the authors', yielded these V and J calls. The sample has some 240,000 distinct CDR3 sequences on record, 36% of them singletons. Together, the top ten hold around 4.8% of the sample.

CDR1 SGHRS and CDR2 YFSETQ were looked up in the germline V gene. V and J lose 5 bases and 11 bases, and a span of 16 bases separates them. The CDR3 has 12 amino acids, counting the end cysteine and phenylalanine. CDR3 DNA is the only sequence kept; it has 36 bases, read in frame from the first base. This record belongs to a study of post-analysis software for immune sequencing data (dated by TCRdb to the mid-2010s). Regarding the study in general: Relapsing-remitting, secondary progressive and progressive-relapsing multiple sclerosis were recorded as disease courses, and subtype annotation was lacking for some patients. The patient repertoires were set against about 10 previously published healthy control repertoires from donors whose ages ranged from about 6 to 25 years. A subset of samples was prepared in parallel using single-end sample barcoding, then pooled and co-amplified after Illumina adapter ligation. Overall results and qualifications from the work: The control group was slightly older than the multiple sclerosis patient group. Four to six TRBV segments, including TRBV5-6, TRBV5-1 and TRBV20-1, were significantly more frequent in patients than controls. Normalized Chao1 diversity was significantly lower in multiple sclerosis patients than controls, suggesting substantial peripheral T-cell clonal expansion. Direct clustering with F measure revealed strong co-clustering of samples prepared in the same batch, which led to a batch-effect correction.

To demonstrate the VDJtools post-analysis software, TCR beta repertoires were profiled from the peripheral blood of about a dozen young patients with multiple sclerosis. Multiple sclerosis patients were children and adolescents aged about 6 to 16 years. What was sequenced was blood. Here the chain combines TRBV5-1 and TRBJ2-5; the D gene remains uncertain. The sequence came from a girl aged 10-17 years with multiple sclerosis. The DNA is TGCGCCAGCAGAAAGCTAGACAATGAGCAGTACTTC. The encoded protein is CASRKLDNEQYF. When the CDR3 is completed using the reference TRBV5-1 and TRBJ2-5 genes on either side, the full variable domain is KAGVTQTPRYLIKTRGQQVTLSCSPISGHRSVSWYQQTPGQGLQFLFEYFSETQRNKGNFPGRFSGRQFSNSRSEMNVSTLELGDSALYLCASRKLDNEQYFGPGTRLLVL.